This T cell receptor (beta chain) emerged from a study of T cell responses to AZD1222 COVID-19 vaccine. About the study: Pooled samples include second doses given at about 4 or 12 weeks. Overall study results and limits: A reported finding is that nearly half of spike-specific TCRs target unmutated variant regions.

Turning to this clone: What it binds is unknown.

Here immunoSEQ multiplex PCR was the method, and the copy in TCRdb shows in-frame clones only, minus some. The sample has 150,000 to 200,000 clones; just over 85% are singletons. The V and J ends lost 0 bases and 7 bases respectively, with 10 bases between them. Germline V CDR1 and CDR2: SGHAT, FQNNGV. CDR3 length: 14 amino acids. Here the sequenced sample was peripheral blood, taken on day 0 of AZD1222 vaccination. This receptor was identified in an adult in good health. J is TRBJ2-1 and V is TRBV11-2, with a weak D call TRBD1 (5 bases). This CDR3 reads CASSLEPGLNEQFF. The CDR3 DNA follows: TGTGCCAGCAGCTTAGAACCAGGGTTGAATGAGCAGTTCTTC. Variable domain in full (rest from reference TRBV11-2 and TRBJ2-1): EAGVAQSPRYKIIEKRQSVAFWCNPISGHATLYWYQQILGQGPKLLIQFQNNGVVDDSQLPKDRFSAERLKGVDSTLKIQPAKLEDSAVYLCASSLEPGLNEQFFGPGTRLTVL.